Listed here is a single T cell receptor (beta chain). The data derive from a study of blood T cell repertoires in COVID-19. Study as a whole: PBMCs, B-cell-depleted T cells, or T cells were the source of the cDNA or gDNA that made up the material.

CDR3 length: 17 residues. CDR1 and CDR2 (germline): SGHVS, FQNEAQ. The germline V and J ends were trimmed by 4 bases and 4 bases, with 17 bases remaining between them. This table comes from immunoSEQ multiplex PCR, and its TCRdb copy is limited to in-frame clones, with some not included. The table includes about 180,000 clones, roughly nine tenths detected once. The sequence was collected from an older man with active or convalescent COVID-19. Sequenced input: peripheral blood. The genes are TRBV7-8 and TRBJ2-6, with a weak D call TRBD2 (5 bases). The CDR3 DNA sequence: TGTGCCAGCAGCTCCGGCCCCGCGGGCTTCGGGGCCAACGTCCTGACTTTC. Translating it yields CASSSGPAGFGANVLTF.